This T cell receptor (beta chain) comes out of a study of cytomegalovirus exposure and HLA in healthy donors. Trimming left V 3 bases short and J 6 bases short, with 9 bases between. The CDR3 totals 13 residues. Germline loops: CDR1 MDHEN, CDR2 SYDVKM. Sequenced by immunoSEQ multiplex PCR; TCRdb stores in-frame clones only, minus some. The sample lists about 130,000 clones; 94% were seen once. Input material: PBMCs. The gene calls are TRBV28 and TRBJ1-5; a weak D match, TRBD1 (6 bases). The clonotype comes from a man between 18 and 35 years old in good health and CMV-seropositive. CDR3 sequence reads: CASSFLGGQPQHF. CDR3 DNA: TGTGCCAGCAGTTTTCTAGGGGGTCAGCCCCAGCATTTT.